This is a list of T cell receptor beta chains from one sample in a study of shared clonotypes between healthy human individuals. Only in-frame clones appear in the TCRdb table, and some are missing; sequencing was by immunoSEQ multiplex PCR. The sample carries roughly 490,000 clones, over 65% recorded once. Sequenced sample: PBMCs. These receptors were taken from a woman aged 40 to 49 in good health. Some clones in this sample may be carry-over from other donors' samples. Each CDR3 is given with its conserved first and last residue. A D gene is named only where the DNA matches it firmly. Size is omitted from some rows. Given values are once, few, many or a class for expanded clones.

clone size,D gene,J gene,CDR3 length,V gene,CDR3 DNA,CDR3 protein
.,.,TRBJ2-1,16,TRBV11-2,TGTGCCAGCAGCTTAGATGCGGGACAAAATGAAAATGAGCAGTTCTTC,CASSLDAGQNENEQFF
.,.,TRBJ2-3,14,TRBV18,TGTGCCAGCTCACCTATCGAGAGCACAGATACGCAGTATTTT,CASSPIESTDTQYF
few,TRBD1,TRBJ1-4,15,TRBV28,TGTGCCAGTAGTTTATCGGTCAGGGGGTATGAAAAACTGTTTTTT,CASSLSVRGYEKLFF
.,.,TRBJ1-1,13,TRBV30,TGTGCCTGGAGTACAGGGACCGGTACTGAAGCTTTCTTT,CAWSTGTGTEAFF
.,.,TRBJ1-2,13,TRBV7-3,TGTGCCAGCAGCTTATGGCAGGGCCATGGCTACACCTTC,CASSLWQGHGYTF
.,.,TRBJ1-1,14,TRBV2,TGTGCCAGCAGTGAAGGGGGAGGTGGGACTGAAGCTTTCTTT,CASSEGGGGTEAFF
.,.,TRBJ2-2,15,TRBV19,TGTGCCAGTAGTATGTACGGGAGAAACACCGGGGAGCTGTTTTTT,CASSMYGRNTGELFF
many,TRBD1,TRBJ1-3,16,TRBV7-6,TGTGCCAGCAGCCCAGCGAGGGGGCCCTCTGGAAACACCATATATTTT,CASSPARGPSGNTIYF
few,TRBD1,TRBJ1-4,16,TRBV7-9,TGTGCCAGCAGCTTAGCGGGACAGGGGACTAATGAAAAACTGTTTTTT,CASSLAGQGTNEKLFF
.,TRBD2,TRBJ2-4,17,TRBV28,TGTGCCAGCAGTCATCCCGGACTAGCGGGCCTCAAAAACATTCAGTACTTC,CASSHPGLAGLKNIQYF
.,TRBD2,TRBJ2-7,16,TRBV5-1,TGCGCCAGCAGCCTTCAAGGACTAGCGGGACCTTACGAGCAGTACTTC,CASSLQGLAGPYEQYF
.,TRBD2,TRBJ2-1,17,TRBV5-4,TGTGCCAGCAGCTTGGCAGGGAGAGGGAGGGCGTTCAATGAGCAGTTCTTC,CASSLAGRGRAFNEQFF
.,TRBD2,TRBJ2-7,17,TRBV5-1,TGCGCCAGCAGCTTGGGGCTAGCGGGAGATCGGACCTACGAGCAGTACTTC,CASSLGLAGDRTYEQYF
.,TRBD2,TRBJ2-3,17,TRBV30,TGTGCCTGCAACAGGGGTAGCGGGAGGGCCGGCACAGATACGCAGTATTTT,CACNRGSGRAGTDTQYF
.,.,TRBJ2-2,18,TRBV1,TGCACCAGCAGCCATAGCGCCGGACAGGACTATAACACCGGGGAGCTGTTTTTT,CTSSHSAGQDYNTGELFF
.,.,TRBJ2-5,13,TRBV5-4,TGTGCCAGCAGTTTTGGACCGAAGGAGACCCAGTACTTC,CASSFGPKETQYF
.,TRBD1,TRBJ2-1,16,TRBV19,TGTGCCAGTAGTAGAGGGGACAGGGTACAATTAAATGAGCAGTTCTTC,CASSRGDRVQLNEQFF
few,.,TRBJ2-5,15,TRBV25-1,TGTGCCAGCAGTTCCTTTCCTGACGGCCAAGAGACCCAGCACTTC,CASSSFPDGQETQHF
.,.,TRBJ2-4,15,TRBV27,TGTGCCAGCAGTTTAGGGGCCAGGGCCAAAAACATTCAGTACTTC,CASSLGARAKNIQYF
.,TRBD1,TRBJ2-7,14,TRBV5-4,TGTGCCAGCAGCGCCAAAACAGGGGTCGACGAGCAGTACTTC,CASSAKTGVDEQYF
.,TRBD1,TRBJ2-2,15,TRBV5-1,TGCGCCAGCAGCTTGGCCGGACAGGAAACCGGGGAGCTGTTTTTT,CASSLAGQETGELFF
.,.,TRBJ1-2,11,TRBV28,TGTGCCAGCAGTTCGAATCGAGGCTACACCTTC,CASSSNRGYTF
.,TRBD2,TRBJ2-7,14,TRBV29-1,TGCAGCGCTGCCGGGACTAGCGGAACCTACGAGCAGTACTTC,CSAAGTSGTYEQYF
once,.,TRBJ2-7,12,TRBV9,TGTGCCAGCAGCGGCCCGGGGGACGAGCAGTACTTC,CASSGPGDEQYF
.,.,TRBJ1-2,11,TRBV2,TGTGCCAGCAGTCGGAGTTATGGCTACACCTTC,CASSRSYGYTF
.,.,TRBJ1-5,12,TRBV6-5,TGTGCCAGCAGTGACCGGAATCAGCCCCAGCATTTT,CASSDRNQPQHF
few,TRBD2,TRBJ2-7,15,TRBV6-6,TGTGCCAGCAGGGACCCGGGACTAGGGGGCTACGAGCAGTACTTC,CASRDPGLGGYEQYF
.,.,TRBJ2-7,15,TRBV5-6,TGTGCCAGCAGCTTGAGCCGGGGGTTTGCGTACGAGCAGTACTTC,CASSLSRGFAYEQYF
.,.,TRBJ2-7,16,TRBV13,TGTGCCAGCAGCTTATTGGGGGGCATTGGTTCCTACGAGCAGTACTTC,CASSLLGGIGSYEQYF
.,TRBD2,TRBJ2-5,14,TRBV6-5,TGTGCCAGCAGTCCTCTAGCGGGGGCCTCCGCGAAGTACTTC,CASSPLAGASAKYF
.,.,TRBJ2-1,15,TRBV27,TGTGCCAGCAGTTTATTCCCTAGCTCCTACAATGAGCAGTTCTTC,CASSLFPSSYNEQFF
.,TRBD1,TRBJ2-7,15,TRBV28,TGTGCCAGCAGTTCCCCGGGACAGGGATCGAGAGAGCAGTACTTC,CASSSPGQGSREQYF
.,.,TRBJ1-2,15,TRBV21-1,TGTGCCAGCAGCAAATTTCGACTCCTCGGCTACGGCTACACCTTC,CASSKFRLLGYGYTF
.,.,TRBJ2-7,13,TRBV27,TGTGCCAGCAGTTTAAACGGGGGCGGCGAGCAGTACTTC,CASSLNGGGEQYF
.,.,TRBJ2-7,15,TRBV4-1,TGCGCCAGCAGCCAAGGACTTACCAGAGCTCACGAGCAGTACTTC,CASSQGLTRAHEQYF
few,.,TRBJ2-5,14,TRBV5-6,TGTGCCAGCACCCCCCCCGGGAGTGGCGAGACCCAGTACTTC,CASTPPGSGETQYF
.,.,TRBJ2-7,15,TRBV19,TGTGCCAGTAGTATAGTGGGGCAATCCATCTACGAGCAGTACTTC,CASSIVGQSIYEQYF
.,.,TRBJ1-2,16,TRBV28,TGTGCCAGCATGAGGGCAGGGGACCAACTTTCCTATGGCTACACCTTC,CASMRAGDQLSYGYTF
.,.,TRBJ1-2,14,TRBV28,TGTGCCAGCAGTTTTTTGGCCCTTCCAGCGGGCTACACCTTC,CASSFLALPAGYTF
.,TRBD1,TRBJ1-2,13,TRBV19,TGTGCCAGTAACCGAGGGGGCAGCTATGGCTACACCTTC,CASNRGGSYGYTF
.,TRBD1,TRBJ2-2,16,TRBV7-1,TGTGCCAGCAGCTCGACAGGGTTTGCATCCACCGGGGAGCTGTTTTTT,CASSSTGFASTGELFF
.,.,TRBJ2-2,16,TRBV11-2,TGTGCCAGCAGCTTAGAACTAGCTGCCGGGGGCGGGGAGCTGTTTTTT,CASSLELAAGGGELFF
.,.,TRBJ2-7,12,TRBV28,TGTGCCAGCAGTTATACCCGGTACGAGCAGTACTTC,CASSYTRYEQYF
.,.,TRBJ1-5,13,TRBV7-9,TGTGCCAGCAGCCAAGGAGGGGACCAGCCCCAGCATTTT,CASSQGGDQPQHF
.,TRBD1,TRBJ1-1,18,TRBV14,TGTGCCAGCAGCCAGTGGACAGGGTGGAGTGGAATGAACACTGAAGCTTTCTTT,CASSQWTGWSGMNTEAFF
.,.,TRBJ1-3,16,TRBV7-8,TGTGCCAGCAGCCCGTCGACACCGATCTCTGGAAACACCATATATTTT,CASSPSTPISGNTIYF
.,.,TRBJ1-2,14,TRBV7-2,TGTGCCAGCAGCTTAGATCTGGGGCCCTATGGCTACACCTTC,CASSLDLGPYGYTF
.,TRBD1,TRBJ1-1,15,TRBV7-8,TGTGCCAGCAGCCCCAGACAGGGGACCAACACTGAAGCTTTCTTT,CASSPRQGTNTEAFF
few,.,TRBJ2-4,13,TRBV27,TGTGCCAGCAGTTTATCTGCCAAAAACATTCAGTACTTC,CASSLSAKNIQYF
.,TRBD1,TRBJ2-6,16,TRBV2,TGTGCCAGCAACGGACAGGGGGCCTTTGGGGCCAACGTCCTGACTTTC,CASNGQGAFGANVLTF
.,.,TRBJ1-2,14,TRBV5-5,TGTGCCAGCAGCTTTCGCCGGGACACCCATAGCTACACCTTC,CASSFRRDTHSYTF
.,.,TRBJ1-1,13,TRBV18,TGTGCCAGCTCACCCGAGGAATCCACTGAAGCTTTCTTT,CASSPEESTEAFF
few,TRBD2,TRBJ2-1,17,TRBV4-1,TGCGCCAGCAGCCAATCCCTCCTAGCGGGAGTCGTCAATGAGCAGTTCTTC,CASSQSLLAGVVNEQFF
.,.,TRBJ2-7,13,TRBV5-1,TGCGCCAGCAGCTTGTCTTCGTCCCCCGAGCAGTACTTC,CASSLSSSPEQYF
.,.,TRBJ2-2,16,TRBV5-5,TGTGCCAGCAGCTTGCGGCGGATAGCGAACACCGGGGAGCTGTTTTTT,CASSLRRIANTGELFF
.,TRBD1,TRBJ2-7,14,TRBV18,TGTGCCAGCTCACGAACTCGGGACAGGGAAGAGCAGTACTTC,CASSRTRDREEQYF
.,.,TRBJ2-7,13,TRBV4-3,TGCGCCAGCAGCCAACGGTACTCCTACGAGCAGTACTTC,CASSQRYSYEQYF
.,.,TRBJ1-5,14,TRBV10-3,TGTGCCATCAGTGAAACGTCCTCCGATCAGCCCCAGCATTTT,CAISETSSDQPQHF
.,.,TRBJ2-3,15,TRBV19,TGTGCCAGTAAGGTTCCGGGGGAGAACACAGATACGCAGTATTTT,CASKVPGENTDTQYF
.,.,TRBJ2-7,16,TRBV5-4,TGTGCCAGCAGCCCACAGGGCTATTCATCAATAGAGACCCAGCACTTC,CASSPQGYSSIETQHF